These 26 T cell receptor beta chains were sequenced from one sample in a study of blood T cell repertoires in COVID-19. TCRdb's table, derived via immunoSEQ multiplex PCR, lists solely in-frame clones and lacks some. The sample has about 190,000 clones; approximately 84% are singletons. The source material was PBMCs or T cells enriched from blood (not recorded which). The receptors originated from a woman aged 25 to 39 who had recovered from COVID-19.

This chain links TRBV2 with TRBJ2-6; 9 nucleotides align to TRBD1. The germline V gene has CDR1 SNHLY and CDR2 FYNNEI. V lost 5 bases to trimming and J lost 2 bases; unmatched junction nucleotides: 4. The CDR3 has 16 residues. This chain's CDR3 is CASSPRTGAGANVLTF. The CDR3 bases are TGTGCCAGCAGTCCCCGGACAGGGGCTGGGGCCAACGTCCTGACTTTC.

The chain combines TRBV7-9 with TRBJ1-2; 7 bases align to TRBD1. Germline lookup yields CDR1 SEHNR and CDR2 FQNEAQ (reference sequence). The CDR3 totals 15 residues. J lost 8 bases, V lost 4 bases, and 13 bases had no gene match. Here the CDR3 DNA reads TGTGCCAGCAGCTCAGAGGGAAGGACAGGAGACGGCTACACCTTC. The encoded protein is CASSSEGRTGDGYTF.

This chain uses TRBV9 with TRBJ2-3, with 7 bases that match TRBD2. After removal of 2 bases from V and 0 bases from J, the junction contained 9 bases not matched to a gene. The CDR3 sequence is 17 residues long. In germline, CDR1 is SGDLS, CDR2 YYNGEE. The CDR3 region has the DNA TGTGCCAGCAGCGTTCCCGCGACTAGCTCCAGCACAGATACGCAGTATTTT. It yields the protein CASSVPATSSSTDTQYF.

This clone was detected only a few times. The V and J genes are TRBV6-5 and TRBJ2-7, with 7 bases matching TRBD1. The germline V gene encodes CDR1 MNHEY and CDR2 SVGAGI. The CDR3 totals 13 residues. The J segment lost 0 bases and the V segment lost 6 bases, leaving 2 bases of the junction unmatched. For the CDR3, the DNA is TGTGCCAGCAGAAGGGACAGCTCCTACGAGCAGTACGTC. This sequence encodes CASRRDSSYEQYV.

The rearrangement uses TRBV11-2 and TRBJ1-5; D possibly corresponds to TRBD1 (6 bases). This CDR3 contains 16 residues. The germline CDR1 and CDR2 sequences are SGHAT and FQNNGV. V dropped 4 bases and J dropped 6 bases, with 19 bases sitting between them. In DNA form, the CDR3 reads TGTGCCAGCAGCTCAGGAGCCAGGGGAGTATCTCAGCCCCAGCATTTT. Amino acid sequence: CASSSGARGVSQPQHF.

This clone was counted ten times or more. The rearrangement links TRBV2 to TRBJ1-5, with D unresolved. The V and J ends lost 5 bases and 2 bases respectively, with 10 bases between them. This CDR3 has 14 amino acids. The germline V gene has CDR1 SNHLY and CDR2 FYNNEI. The CDR3 loop is CASSPSGGNQPQHF. The CDR3 DNA sequence: TGTGCCAGCAGTCCGTCGGGTGGCAATCAGCCCCAGCATTTT.

The V and J genes are TRBV3-1 (or the pseudogene TRBV3-2) and TRBJ2-7; 9 positions agree with TRBD2. Germline V CDR1 and CDR2: LGHDT, YNNKEL (reference sequence). The CDR3 runs to 14 residues. The J segment lost 1 base and the V segment lost 4 bases, leaving 2 bases of the junction unmatched. In DNA form, the CDR3 reads TGTGCCAGCAGCCCCCTAGCGGGGTCCTACGAGCAGTACTTC. It encodes CASSPLAGSYEQYF.

The chain employs TRBV3-1 (or the pseudogene TRBV3-2) and TRBJ2-7; D remains unclear. V lost 4 bases and J lost 0, with 7 bases in between. Germline CDR1 is LGHDT and CDR2 is YNNKEL (reference sequence). This CDR3 contains 13 residues. CDR3 sequence (DNA): TGTGCCAGCAGCCTCTTCAGCTCCTACGAGCAGTACTTC. Translating gives CASSLFSSYEQYF.

V gene TRBV15 combines with J gene TRBJ1-2, with a possible D match to TRBD1 (5 bases). The CDR3 consists of 15 residues. Germline V lookup: CDR1 LNHNV, CDR2 YYDKDF (reference sequence). V dropped 0 bases and J dropped 3 bases, with 11 bases sitting between them. CDR3 loop: CATSRDQGIYYGYTF. In DNA form, the CDR3 reads TGTGCCACCAGCAGAGATCAGGGAATCTACTATGGCTACACCTTC.

The chain recombines TRBV11-2 with TRBJ1-1; D is undetermined. Trimming cost V 8 bases and J 7 bases, with 17 bases left between them. The CDR3 spans 13 residues. Germline CDR1 and CDR2: SGHAT and FQNNGV. This CDR3 reads CASSKGGPGEAFF. CDR3 coding DNA: TGTGCCAGCTCGAAAGGAGGGCCCGGTGAAGCTTTCTTT. Drawing the rest from reference TRBV11-2 and TRBJ1-1, the complete variable domain is EAGVAQSPRYKIIEKRQSVAFWCNPISGHATLYWYQQILGQGPKLLIQFQNNGVVDDSQLPKDRFSAERLKGVDSTLKIQPAKLEDSAVYLCASSKGGPGEAFFGQGTRLTVV.

This clone has just one count. J is TRBJ1-2 and V is TRBV11-2; 7 nucleotides match TRBD1. Germline lookup yields CDR1 SGHAT and CDR2 FQNNGV. The CDR3 has 14 residues. The V and J ends lost 3 bases and 6 bases, in that order; junction bases with no gene match: 7. CDR3 sequence: CASSLYRDSHGYTF. The CDR3 DNA reads as TGTGCCAGCAGCTTGTATCGGGACAGCCATGGCTACACCTTC. The full variable domain, rest sourced from reference TRBV11-2 and TRBJ1-2, is EAGVAQSPRYKIIEKRQSVAFWCNPISGHATLYWYQQILGQGPKLLIQFQNNGVVDDSQLPKDRFSAERLKGVDSTLKIQPAKLEDSAVYLCASSLYRDSHGYTFGSGTRLTVV.

V and J are TRBV4-1 and TRBJ2-5, with a possible D match to TRBD2 (5 bases). Germline-derived CDR1 and CDR2 are MGHRA and YSYEKL. The V gene lost 4 bases and the J gene lost 0 bases, with 9 bases spanning the gap. This CDR3 region has 14 residues. The CDR3 DNA is TGCGCCAGCAGCCGTCAGCGGAACCAAGAGACCCAGTACTTC. Protein: CASSRQRNQETQYF.

The rearrangement links TRBV7-6 to TRBJ1-6; tentatively, D is TRBD1 (6 bases). V was shortened by 2 bases and J by 9 bases, with 8 bases between the two germline ends. Germline V gene sequence: CDR1 SGHVS, CDR2 FNYEAQ. This CDR3 comprises 13 residues. CDR3 loop: CASSLSGVSPLHF. The CDR3 DNA is TGTGCCAGCAGCTTATCAGGGGTTTCACCCCTCCACTTT.

V is TRBV5-6 and J is TRBJ1-5, with D possibly being TRBD1 (5 bases). The CDR3 covers 16 residues. V was trimmed by 0 bases and J by 6 bases, leaving 16 bases between them. Per the germline V gene, CDR1 is SGHDT and CDR2 is YYEEEE. In DNA, the CDR3 is TGTGCCAGCAGCTTGGGTCCTGACAAGGGGATTCAGCCCCAGCATTTT. Residues: CASSLGPDKGIQPQHF.

The chain joins TRBV5-6 to TRBJ2-7, with D unresolved. Germline V CDR1 and CDR2: SGHDT, YYEEEE. The V end lost 3 bases, the J end lost 4 bases, and 14 bases lay between the germline ends. CDR3 length equals 14 residues. The DNA for the CDR3 is TGTGCCAGCAGCTACCGTCAGGTCTCATACGAGCAGTACTTC. It specifies CASSYRQVSYEQYF.

In its sample, this clone was seen once. This chain connects TRBV20-1 to TRBJ2-7, with 9 bases aligning to TRBD2. The V gene end was trimmed by 3 bases and the J gene end by 3 bases; junction bases not matched to a gene: 6. This CDR3 spans 14 amino acids. CDR1 is DFQATT, CDR2 SNEGSKA, per germline (reference sequence). The CDR3 DNA follows: TGCAGTGCTAGTAGGACTAGCGAAAACTACGAGCAGTACTTC. This encodes CSASRTSENYEQYF.

The chain carries TRBV4-2 and TRBJ1-2; a weak D match, TRBD1 (6 bases). The ends were cut back, 1 base at V and 2 bases at J, with 11 bases in the middle. From germline, CDR1 is LGHNA and CDR2 YNFKEQ. This CDR3 spans 15 amino acids. CDR3 DNA: TGTGCCAGCAGCCAAGCGGCAGGGGAGAACTATGGCTACACCTTC. It translates to CASSQAAGENYGYTF.

This chain uses TRBV7-8 with TRBJ2-5; weak D call: TRBD2 (6 bases). Germline loops: CDR1 SGHVS, CDR2 FQNEAQ. V lost 2 bases and J lost 7, with 17 bases in between. CDR3 length: 15 amino acids. The DNA for the CDR3 is TGTGCCAGCAGCTTACCTCGGGCAGGGCGGGGGACCCAGTACTTC. Its translation is CASSLPRAGRGTQYF.

The CDR3 loop is CASSFTGATNYGYTF. The CDR3 DNA reads TGTGCCAGCAGTTTCACAGGGGCGACTAACTATGGCTACACCTTC. This chain connects TRBV27 to TRBJ1-2, with 7 positions matching TRBD1. The V gene's germline CDR1 is MNHEY and CDR2 SMNVEV (reference sequence). The CDR3 spans 15 residues. With 3 bases clipped from V and 0 bases from J, the junction kept 4 bases outside the gene matches.

This clone was found a few times. V and J are TRBV18 and TRBJ2-2, with 8 bases aligning to TRBD1. Germline CDR1 reads KGHSH; CDR2 reads LQKENI. V lost 3 bases, J lost 1 base, and 4 bases stayed unmatched. CDR3 size: 16 residues. CDR3 sequence: CASSPPGQGNTGELFF. The CDR3, as DNA: TGTGCCAGCTCACCTCCTGGACAGGGGAACACCGGGGAGCTGTTTTTT.

This chain's CDR3 is CASSQAGGSADTQYF. The CDR3 bases are TGCGCCAGCAGCCAAGCGGGAGGGTCCGCAGATACGCAGTATTTT. This chain connects TRBV5-1 to TRBJ2-3; TRBD2 aligns across 10 bases. CDR1 is SGHRS and CDR2 is YFSETQ in the germline V gene. Trimming cost V 4 bases and J 4 bases; bases outside gene matches: 6. The CDR3 sequence is 15 residues long.

This sequence joins TRBV5-1 and TRBJ2-5; no clear D gene. The germline V and J ends were trimmed by 2 bases and 1 base, with 3 bases remaining between them. The CDR3 runs to 12 residues. Germline CDR1 is SGHRS and CDR2 is YFSETQ. CDR3 sequence reads: CASSLLQETQYF. The DNA for the CDR3 is TGCGCCAGCAGCTTACTCCAAGAGACCCAGTACTTC. Supplemented by reference TRBV5-1 and TRBJ2-5, the full variable domain reads KAGVTQTPRYLIKTRGQQVTLSCSPISGHRSVSWYQQTPGQGLQFLFEYFSETQRNKGNFPGRFSGRQFSNSRSEMNVSTLELGDSALYLCASSLLQETQYFGPGTRLLVL.

The count of this clone is one. DNA for the CDR3: TGTGCCAGCAGTTTCCTCCTAGCGGGGGGGCCGAGTGAGACCCAGTACTTC. Translation gives CASSFLLAGGPSETQYF. V usage is TRBV27 and J usage is TRBJ2-5; 12 bases fit TRBD2. The CDR3 extends over 17 amino acids. Germline V gives CDR1 MNHEY, CDR2 SMNVEV (reference sequence). Trimming took 3 bases from V and 5 from J; bases not matched to a gene: 10.

The V and J genes are TRBV27 and TRBJ2-3; TRBD2 aligns across 13 bases. With V trimmed by 8 bases and J by 4 bases, 15 bases remained unmatched. The CDR3 covers 18 residues. The germline V gene has CDR1 MNHEY and CDR2 SMNVEV (reference sequence). The CDR3 is CASGLAGVIGSGADTQYF. DNA of the CDR3: TGTGCCAGCGGACTAGCGGGAGTAATTGGTTCGGGCGCAGATACGCAGTATTTT.

The rearrangement uses TRBV11-2 and TRBJ2-1, with a tentative D call TRBD2 (6 bases). Germline V gives CDR1 SGHAT, CDR2 FQNNGV. The germline V and J ends were trimmed by 2 bases and 0 bases, with 14 bases remaining between them. CDR3 length: 17 amino acids. The CDR3 DNA follows: TGTGCCAGCAGCTTATACCCGGGGGTGTACTCCTACAATGAGCAGTTCTTC. Its translation: CASSLYPGVYSYNEQFF.

The chain joins TRBV28 to TRBJ1-1, with D maybe TRBD1 (5 bases). The CDR3 runs to 14 residues. V was cut by 5 bases and J by 4 bases, with 14 bases left in between. Germline-derived CDR1 and CDR2 are MDHEN and SYDVKM. This CDR3 reads CASSHPGRSTEAFF. The CDR3 nucleotides read TGTGCCAGCAGTCACCCAGGGAGGTCCACTGAAGCTTTCTTT.